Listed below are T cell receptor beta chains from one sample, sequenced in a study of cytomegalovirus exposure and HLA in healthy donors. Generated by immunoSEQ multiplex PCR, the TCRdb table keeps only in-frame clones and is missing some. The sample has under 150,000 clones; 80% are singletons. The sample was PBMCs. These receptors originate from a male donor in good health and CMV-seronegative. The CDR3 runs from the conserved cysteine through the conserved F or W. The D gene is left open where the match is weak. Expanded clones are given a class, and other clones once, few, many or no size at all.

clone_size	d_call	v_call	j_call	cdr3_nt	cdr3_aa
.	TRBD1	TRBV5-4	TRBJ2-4	TGTGCCAGCAGCCAGGGGACAGGGCAGAGTAAGATCATTCAGTACTTC	CASSQGTGQSKIIQYF
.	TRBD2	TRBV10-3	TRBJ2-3	TGTGCCATCAGTGACTGGCGGGAGGGGCAGTATTTT	CAISDWREGQYF
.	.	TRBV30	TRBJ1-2	TGTGCCTGGAGCCCCCGAGGAGGGGTTGGGTATGGCTACACCTTC	CAWSPRGGVGYGYTF
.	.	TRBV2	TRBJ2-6	TGTGCCAGCAGTGAAGAGGGGGCTGGGGCCAACGTCCTGACTTTC	CASSEEGAGANVLTF
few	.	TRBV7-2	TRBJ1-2	TGTGCCAGCAGCTTAGCTACAGCTTATGGCTACACCTTC	CASSLATAYGYTF
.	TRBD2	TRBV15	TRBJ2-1	TGTGCCACCAGCAGAGATCGAGCGGGAGGTACGAAGGATGAGCAGTTCTTC	CATSRDRAGGTKDEQFF
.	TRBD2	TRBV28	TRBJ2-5	TGTGCCAGCATCCCCACCGGGAGGGGTAGAGAGACCCAGTACTTC	CASIPTGRGRETQYF
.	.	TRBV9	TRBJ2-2	TGTGCCAGCAGCGCATTTGACAGTTCAACCGGGGAGCTGTTTTTT	CASSAFDSSTGELFF
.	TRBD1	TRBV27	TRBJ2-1	TGTGCCAGCAGGTTAGACAGGGCCCCCTACAATGAGCAGTTCTTC	CASRLDRAPYNEQFF
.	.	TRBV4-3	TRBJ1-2	TGCGCCAGCAGCCCCCGGGACAAAGGCTACACCTTC	CASSPRDKGYTF
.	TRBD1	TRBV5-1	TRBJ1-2	TGCGCCAGCAGCTTGGCAACAGGGGCTAACTATGGCTACACCTTC	CASSLATGANYGYTF
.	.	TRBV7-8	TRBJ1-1	TGTGCCAGCATAGCGGGACTTACGAACACTGAAGCTTTCTTT	CASIAGLTNTEAFF
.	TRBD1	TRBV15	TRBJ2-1	TGTGCCTCATATGGACAGGTTTCCCCCTTCTCCTACAATGAGCAGTTCTTC	CASYGQVSPFSYNEQFF
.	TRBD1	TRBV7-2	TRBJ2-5	TGTGCCAGCAGCCGGGACAGGGCTGCAGAGACCCAGTACTTC	CASSRDRAAETQYF
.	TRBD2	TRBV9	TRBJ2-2	TGTGCCAGCAGCGTAACTAGCGGGGGGGCGGGCACCGGGGAGCTGTTTTTT	CASSVTSGGAGTGELFF
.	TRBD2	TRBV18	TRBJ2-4	TGTGCCAGCTCACCATTTCCGGCGGGAGCAGCCAAAAACATTCAGTACTTC	CASSPFPAGAAKNIQYF
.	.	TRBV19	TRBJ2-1	TGTGCCAGTAGTATAATGCACCAGAGGAATGAGCAGTTCTTC	CASSIMHQRNEQFF
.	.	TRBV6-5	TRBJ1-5	TGTGCCAGCAGGCCGCAGGGTGGCAATCAGCCCCAGCATTTT	CASRPQGGNQPQHF
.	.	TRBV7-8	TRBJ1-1	TGTGCCAGCAGCTTGAACCTGAGGGACACTGAAGCTTTCTTT	CASSLNLRDTEAFF
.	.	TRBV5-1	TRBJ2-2	TGCGCCAGCAGCTTGTCGGGGGGGGAGCTGTTTTTT	CASSLSGGELFF
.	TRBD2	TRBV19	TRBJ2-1	TGTGCCAGTAGTATAGCAGGACTAGTGCCCCTCTATGAGCAGTTCTTC	CASSIAGLVPLYEQFF
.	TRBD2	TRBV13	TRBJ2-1	TGTGCCAGCAGCTCCCTGAGGACTAGCGGGAGATATGAGCAGTTCTTC	CASSSLRTSGRYEQFF
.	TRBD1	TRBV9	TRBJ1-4	TGTGCCAGCAGCGTAGGATTGAGACAGGGGGATGAAAAACTGTTTTTT	CASSVGLRQGDEKLFF
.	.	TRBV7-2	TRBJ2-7	TGTGCCAGCAGCCTCCGGGTCGCGCTCTACGAGCAGTACTTC	CASSLRVALYEQYF
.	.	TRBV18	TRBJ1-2	TGTGCCAGCTCACTAACGACAGGAGCTGAGGGACCTGGCTACACCTTC	CASSLTTGAEGPGYTF
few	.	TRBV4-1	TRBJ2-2	TGCGCCAGCAGCCAAGAATCTGGGGCCTCCGGGGAGCTGTTTTTT	CASSQESGASGELFF
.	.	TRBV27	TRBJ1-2	TGTGCCAGCAGTTTTTCCGGGGTTGGCTACACCTTC	CASSFSGVGYTF
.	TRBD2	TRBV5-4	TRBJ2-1	TGTGCCAGCAGCTGGGGAGTAGCGGGGGGCTACAATGAGCAGTTCTTC	CASSWGVAGGYNEQFF
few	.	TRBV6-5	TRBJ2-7	TGTGCCAGCACTGGCAAGACCTACGAGCAGTACTTC	CASTGKTYEQYF
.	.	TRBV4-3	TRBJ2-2	TGCGCCAGCAGCCAAGACCATTCCGGGGAGCTGTTTTTT	CASSQDHSGELFF
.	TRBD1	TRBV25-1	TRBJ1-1	TGTGCCAGCAGTGGACCGACAGGGTCTGAAGCTTTCTTT	CASSGPTGSEAFF
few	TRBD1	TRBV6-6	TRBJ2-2	TGTGCCGTAAGGACAGGTGGACCCGGGGAGCTGTTTTTT	CAVRTGGPGELFF
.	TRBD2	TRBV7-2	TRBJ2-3	TGTGCCAGCAGCTTAGACCGTCTAGCGGGGGGGGATACGCAGTATTTT	CASSLDRLAGGDTQYF
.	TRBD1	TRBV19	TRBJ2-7	TGTGCCAGTGCCTTGACAGGGTTCGCCTACGAGCAGTACTTC	CASALTGFAYEQYF
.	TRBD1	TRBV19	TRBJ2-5	TGTGCCAGTAGTATAGAGTTGAGGGGGCGGGAGACCCAGTACTTC	CASSIELRGRETQYF
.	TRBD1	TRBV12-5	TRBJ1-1	TGTGCTAGTGGTTTGGAGACAGGGGGGGGCACTGAAGCTTTCTTT	CASGLETGGGTEAFF
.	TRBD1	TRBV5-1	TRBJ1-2	TGCGCCAGCAGCTTGGGGACAGGGGTTTATGGCTACACCTTC	CASSLGTGVYGYTF
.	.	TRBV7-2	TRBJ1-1	TGTGCCAGCAGCTTATTTGGGGCTTCGAACACTGAAGCTTTCTTT	CASSLFGASNTEAFF
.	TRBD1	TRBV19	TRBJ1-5	TGTGCCAGTAGTATCGTCCGGGACAGGGAACAGCCCCAGCATTTT	CASSIVRDREQPQHF
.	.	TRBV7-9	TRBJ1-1	TGTTCCAGCGTTGCTCAAACAGGGAGTGCTTTCTTT	CSSVAQTGSAFF
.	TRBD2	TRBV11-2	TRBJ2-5	TGTGCCAGCAGCTTAGGATGGCGGGAGGACCAAGAGACCCAGTACTTC	CASSLGWREDQETQYF
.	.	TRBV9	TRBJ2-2	TGTGCCAGCAGCGCTTACACAACCGGGGAGCTGTTTTTT	CASSAYTTGELFF
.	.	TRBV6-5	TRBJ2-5	TGTGCCAGCAGTTCGACAGGTTATGAGCAAGAGACCCAGTACTTC	CASSSTGYEQETQYF
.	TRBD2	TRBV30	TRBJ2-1	TGTGCCTGGAGTGTATTAGGACTAGCGGTGACTCACAATGAGCAGTTCTTC	CAWSVLGLAVTHNEQFF
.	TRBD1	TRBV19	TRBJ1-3	TGTGCCAGTAGGACAGGGGCTGGAAACACCATATATTTT	CASRTGAGNTIYF
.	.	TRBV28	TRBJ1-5	TGTGCCAGCAGTCTTTTATATCTGATTGGCAGGGAAGATAGCAATCAGCCCCAGCATTTT	CASSLLYLIGREDSNQPQHF
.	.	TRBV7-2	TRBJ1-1	TGTGCCAGCAGCTTAGACGGGACTATGAACACTGAAGCTTTCTTT	CASSLDGTMNTEAFF
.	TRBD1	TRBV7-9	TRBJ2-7	TGTGCCAGCAACGATACCGGGACAGGGAGACCCTACGAGCAGTACTTC	CASNDTGTGRPYEQYF
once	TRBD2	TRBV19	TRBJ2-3	TGTGCCAGCGCGGGACTAGCGGGGGGCACAGATACGCAGTATTTT	CASAGLAGGTDTQYF
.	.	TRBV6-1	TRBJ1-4	TGTGCCAGCAATCTCGAGGGACTGGGAGAAAAACTGTTTTTT	CASNLEGLGEKLFF
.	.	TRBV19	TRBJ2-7	TGTGCCAGTAGTCAAAGGACAACCTACGAGCAGTACTTC	CASSQRTTYEQYF
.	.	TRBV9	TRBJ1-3	TGTGCCAGCAGCGTAGTGGGAGGCCGCAACTCTGGAAACACCATATATTTT	CASSVVGGRNSGNTIYF
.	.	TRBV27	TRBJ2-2	TGTGCCAGCAGCCTACAGGGTGGGAACACCGGGGAGCTGTTTTTT	CASSLQGGNTGELFF
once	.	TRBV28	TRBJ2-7	TGTGCCATCAGTCTCCCGGGGGGCCTATCCTACGAGCAGTACTTC	CAISLPGGLSYEQYF